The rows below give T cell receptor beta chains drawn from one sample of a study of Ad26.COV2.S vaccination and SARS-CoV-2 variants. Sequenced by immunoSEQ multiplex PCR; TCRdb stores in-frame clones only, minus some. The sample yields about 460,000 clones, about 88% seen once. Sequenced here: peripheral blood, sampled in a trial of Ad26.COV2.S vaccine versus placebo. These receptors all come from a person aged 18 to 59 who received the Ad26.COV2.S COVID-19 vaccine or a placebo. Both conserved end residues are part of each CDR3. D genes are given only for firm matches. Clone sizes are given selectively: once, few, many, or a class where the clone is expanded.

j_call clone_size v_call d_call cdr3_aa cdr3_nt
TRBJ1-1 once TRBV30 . CAWRGNRVRGTEAFF TGTGCCTGGAGGGGGAACAGGGTAAGGGGCACTGAAGCTTTCTTT
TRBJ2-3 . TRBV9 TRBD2 CASSARTSGTDTQYF TGTGCCAGCAGCGCACGGACTAGCGGAACAGATACGCAGTATTTT
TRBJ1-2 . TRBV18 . CASSPPAQGTNNYGYTF TGTGCCAGCTCACCACCGGCCCAAGGGACAAATAACTATGGCTACACCTTC
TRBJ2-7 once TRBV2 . CASRAETYEQYF TGTGCCAGCAGGGCGGAAACCTACGAGCAGTACTTC
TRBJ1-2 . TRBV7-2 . CASSLVPGANYGYTF TGTGCCAGCAGCTTAGTCCCGGGAGCTAACTATGGCTACACCTTC
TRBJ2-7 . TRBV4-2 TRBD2 CASSQVGKTTGTSISYEQYF TGTGCCAGCAGCCAGGTAGGGAAAACTACCGGGACTAGCATCTCCTACGAGCAGTACTTC
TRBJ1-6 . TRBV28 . CASTGQRNSPLHF TGTGCCAGCACTGGACAGAGGAATTCACCCCTCCACTTT
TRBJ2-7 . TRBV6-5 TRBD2 CASTNGGGEYEQYF TGTGCCAGCACCAACGGGGGGGGAGAGTACGAGCAGTACTTC
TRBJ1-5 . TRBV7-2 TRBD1 CASSPRGQTNQPQHF TGTGCCAGCAGTCCCAGGGGGCAGACCAATCAGCCCCAGCATTTT
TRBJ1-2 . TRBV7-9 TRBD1 CASSWDRDYGYTF TGTGCCAGCAGCTGGGACAGGGATTATGGCTACACCTTC
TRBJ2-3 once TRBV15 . CATSREAPGVWDTQYF TGTGCCACCAGCAGAGAAGCCCCCGGGGTCTGGGATACGCAGTATTTT
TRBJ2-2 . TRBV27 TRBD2 CASRPGRAGTGELFF TGTGCCAGCAGGCCCGGGAGGGCCGGAACCGGGGAGCTGTTTTTT
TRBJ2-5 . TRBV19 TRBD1 CASSIGTGVFGTQYF TGTGCCAGTAGTATAGGGACAGGGGTTTTTGGGACCCAGTACTTC
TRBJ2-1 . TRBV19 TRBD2 CASSPGAGKSYNEQFF TGTGCCAGTAGCCCGGGAGCGGGAAAATCGTACAATGAGCAGTTCTTC
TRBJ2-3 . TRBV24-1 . CATSDSLDRQSTDTQYF TGTGCCACCAGTGACTCTTTAGACAGGCAGAGCACAGATACGCAGTATTTT
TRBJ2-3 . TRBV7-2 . CASSKPWDTQYF TGTGCCAGCAGCAAACCATGGGATACGCAGTATTTT
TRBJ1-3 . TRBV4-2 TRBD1 CASSQDLIGTGLIGNTIYF TGTGCCAGCAGCCAAGATCTAATTGGGACAGGGTTAATCGGAAACACCATATATTTT
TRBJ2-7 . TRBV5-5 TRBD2 CASSLGGGVYEQYF TGTGCCAGCAGCCTTGGTGGGGGGGTCTACGAGCAGTACTTC
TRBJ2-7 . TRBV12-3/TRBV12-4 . CASSFGRLYEQYF TGTGCCAGCAGTTTTGGGCGGCTCTACGAGCAGTACTTC
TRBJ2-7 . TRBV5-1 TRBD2 CASSLAGLNYEQYF TGCGCCAGCAGCCTAGCGGGGCTCAACTACGAGCAGTACTTC
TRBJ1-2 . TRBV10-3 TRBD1 CAISTGDYGYTF TGTGCCATCAGTACAGGGGACTATGGCTACACCTTC
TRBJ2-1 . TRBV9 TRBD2 CASSGRPGTSGGIVIF TGTGCCAGCAGCGGCCGTCCCGGGACTAGCGGGGGGATCGTTATCTTC
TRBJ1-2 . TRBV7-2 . CASSKTGTRADGYTF TGTGCCAGCAGCAAAACTGGGACTCGGGCCGATGGCTACACCTTC
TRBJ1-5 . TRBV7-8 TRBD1 CASSLEDRGRNQPQHF TGTGCCAGCAGCCTGGAGGACAGGGGGCGAAATCAGCCCCAGCATTTT
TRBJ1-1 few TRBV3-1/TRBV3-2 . CASSQGGIGTEAFF TGTGCCAGCAGCCAAGGGGGTATCGGCACTGAAGCTTTCTTT
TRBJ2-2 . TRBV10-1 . CASSTVVGGELFF TGCGCCAGCAGCACGGTTGTTGGCGGGGAGCTGTTTTTT
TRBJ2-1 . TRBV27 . CASSLSPPGELRNEQFF TGTGCCAGCAGTCTCAGCCCTCCGGGCGAACTCCGGAATGAGCAGTTCTTC
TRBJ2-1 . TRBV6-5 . CASSYDNTGFYNEQFF TGTGCCAGCAGTTACGATAATACGGGGTTCTACAATGAGCAGTTCTTC
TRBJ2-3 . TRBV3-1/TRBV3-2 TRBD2 CASSQDFGSGRTGTDTQYF TGTGCCAGCAGCCAAGATTTTGGTAGCGGGAGGACCGGCACAGATACGCAGTATTTT
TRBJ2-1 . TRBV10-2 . CASSADSRGDEQFF TGCGCCAGCAGTGCAGACTCCAGGGGGGATGAGCAGTTCTTC